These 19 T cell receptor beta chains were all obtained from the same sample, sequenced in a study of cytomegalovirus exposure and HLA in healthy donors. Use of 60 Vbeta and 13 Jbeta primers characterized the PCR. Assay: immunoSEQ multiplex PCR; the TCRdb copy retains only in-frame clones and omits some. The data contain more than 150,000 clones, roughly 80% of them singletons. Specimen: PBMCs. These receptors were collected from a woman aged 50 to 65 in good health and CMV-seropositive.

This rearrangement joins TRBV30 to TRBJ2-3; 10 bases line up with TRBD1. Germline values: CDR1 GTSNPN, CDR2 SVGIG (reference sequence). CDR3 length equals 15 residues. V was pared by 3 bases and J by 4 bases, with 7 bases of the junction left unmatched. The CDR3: CAWSNWDRGSDTQYF. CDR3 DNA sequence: TGTGCCTGGAGCAACTGGGACAGGGGTTCAGATACGCAGTATTTT.

CDR3 coding DNA: TGTGCCAGCAACAGACGGCTAAACTATGGCTACACCTTC. It encodes CASNRRLNYGYTF. V gene TRBV2 combines with J gene TRBJ1-2, with unresolved D. The germline V gene encodes CDR1 SNHLY and CDR2 FYNNEI. Trimming removed 7 bases at V and 2 bases at J, with 11 bases between. CDR3 length: 13 amino acids.

The CDR3 DNA follows: TGCAGCGTTGGGACAGCCGGAAACACCATATATTTT. This encodes CSVGTAGNTIYF. This sequence joins TRBV29-1 and TRBJ1-3, with a weak D call TRBD1 (6 bases). CDR3 length equals 12 residues. The germline V gene has CDR1 SQVTM and CDR2 ANQGSEA. Trimming removed 4 bases from V and 4 bases from J, with 8 bases in between.

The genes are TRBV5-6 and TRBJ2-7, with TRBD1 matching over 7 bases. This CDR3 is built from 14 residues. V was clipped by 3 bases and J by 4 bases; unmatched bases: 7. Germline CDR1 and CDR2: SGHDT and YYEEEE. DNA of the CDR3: TGTGCCAGCAGCTCAGTGACAGGGTCTTACGAGCAGTACTTC. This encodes CASSSVTGSYEQYF. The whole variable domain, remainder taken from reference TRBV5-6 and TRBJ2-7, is DAGVTQSPTHLIKTRGQQVTLRCSPKSGHDTVSWYQQALGQGPQFIFQYYEEEERQRGNFPDRFSGHQFPNYSSELNVNALLLGDSALYLCASSSVTGSYEQYFGPGTRLTVT.

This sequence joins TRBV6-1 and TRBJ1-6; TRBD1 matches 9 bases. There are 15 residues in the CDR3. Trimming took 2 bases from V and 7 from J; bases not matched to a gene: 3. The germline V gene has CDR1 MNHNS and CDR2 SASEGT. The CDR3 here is CASSETTGGNSPLHF. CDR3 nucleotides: TGTGCCAGCAGTGAAACGACAGGGGGAAATTCACCCCTCCACTTT.

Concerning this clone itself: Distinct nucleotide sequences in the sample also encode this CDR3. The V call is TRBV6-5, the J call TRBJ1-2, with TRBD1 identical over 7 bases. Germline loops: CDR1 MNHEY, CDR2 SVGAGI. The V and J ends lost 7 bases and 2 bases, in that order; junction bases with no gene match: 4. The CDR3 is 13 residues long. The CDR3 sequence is CASKYRGNYGYTF. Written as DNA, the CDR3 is TGTGCCAGCAAATACAGGGGCAACTATGGCTACACCTTC.

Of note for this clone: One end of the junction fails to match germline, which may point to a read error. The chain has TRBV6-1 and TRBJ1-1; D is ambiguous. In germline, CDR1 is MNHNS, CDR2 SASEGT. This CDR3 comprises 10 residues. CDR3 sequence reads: CASSAKNTVF. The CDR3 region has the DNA TGTGCCAGCAGTGCAAAAAATACTGTCTTT.

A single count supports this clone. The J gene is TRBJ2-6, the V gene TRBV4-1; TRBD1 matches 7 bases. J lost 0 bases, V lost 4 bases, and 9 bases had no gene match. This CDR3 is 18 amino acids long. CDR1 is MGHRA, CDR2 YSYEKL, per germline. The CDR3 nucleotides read TGCGCCAGCAGCCCCTTGACAGGGATGCTCTCTGGGGCCAACGTCCTGACTTTC. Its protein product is CASSPLTGMLSGANVLTF.

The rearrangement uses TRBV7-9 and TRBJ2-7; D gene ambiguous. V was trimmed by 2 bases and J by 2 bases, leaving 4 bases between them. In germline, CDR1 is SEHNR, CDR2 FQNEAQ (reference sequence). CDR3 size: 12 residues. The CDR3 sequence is CASSLSAYEQYF. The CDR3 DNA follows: TGTGCCAGCAGCTTATCCGCCTACGAGCAGTACTTC.

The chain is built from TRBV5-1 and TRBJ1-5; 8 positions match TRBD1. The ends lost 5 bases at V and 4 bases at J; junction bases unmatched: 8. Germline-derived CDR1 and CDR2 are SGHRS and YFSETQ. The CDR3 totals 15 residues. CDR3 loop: CASREGTGGNQPQHF. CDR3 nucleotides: TGCGCCAGCAGGGAGGGGACAGGAGGTAATCAGCCCCAGCATTTT.

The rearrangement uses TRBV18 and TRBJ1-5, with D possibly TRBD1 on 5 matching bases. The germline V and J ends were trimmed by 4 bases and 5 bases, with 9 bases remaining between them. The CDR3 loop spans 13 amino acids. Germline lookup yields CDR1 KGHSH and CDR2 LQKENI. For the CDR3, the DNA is TGTGCCAGCTCACGGGGGGACGATCAGCCCCAGCATTTT. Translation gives CASSRGDDQPQHF.

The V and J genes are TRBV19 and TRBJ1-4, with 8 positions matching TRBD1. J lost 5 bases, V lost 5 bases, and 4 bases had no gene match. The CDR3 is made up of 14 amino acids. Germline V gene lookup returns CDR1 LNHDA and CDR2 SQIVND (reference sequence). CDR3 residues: CASSWTGMNEKLFF. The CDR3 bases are TGTGCCAGTAGTTGGACAGGGATGAATGAAAAACTGTTTTTT.

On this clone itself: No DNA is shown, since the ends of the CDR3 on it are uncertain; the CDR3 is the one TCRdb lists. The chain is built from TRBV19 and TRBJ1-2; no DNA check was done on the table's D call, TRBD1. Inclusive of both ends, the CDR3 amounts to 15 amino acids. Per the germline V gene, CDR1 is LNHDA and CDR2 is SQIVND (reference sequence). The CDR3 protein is CASTSDSYEGYGYTF.

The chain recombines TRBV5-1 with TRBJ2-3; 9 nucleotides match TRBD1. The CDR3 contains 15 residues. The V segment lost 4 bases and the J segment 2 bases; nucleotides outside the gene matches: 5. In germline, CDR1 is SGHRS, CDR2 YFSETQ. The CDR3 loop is CASSTGQGNTDTQYF. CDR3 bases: TGCGCCAGCAGCACGGGACAGGGTAACACAGATACGCAGTATTTT.

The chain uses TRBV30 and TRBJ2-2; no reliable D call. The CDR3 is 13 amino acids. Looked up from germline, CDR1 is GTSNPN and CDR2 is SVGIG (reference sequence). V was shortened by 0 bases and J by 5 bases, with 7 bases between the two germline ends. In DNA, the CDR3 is TGTGCCTGGAGTGTAAAGCGTACCGGGGAGCTGTTTTTT. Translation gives CAWSVKRTGELFF.

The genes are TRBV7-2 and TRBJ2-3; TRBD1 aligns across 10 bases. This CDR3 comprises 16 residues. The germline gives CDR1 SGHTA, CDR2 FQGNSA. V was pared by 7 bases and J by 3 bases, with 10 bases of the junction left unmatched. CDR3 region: CASKRRQGANTDTQYF. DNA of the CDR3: TGTGCCAGCAAAAGGAGACAGGGGGCTAATACAGATACGCAGTATTTT.

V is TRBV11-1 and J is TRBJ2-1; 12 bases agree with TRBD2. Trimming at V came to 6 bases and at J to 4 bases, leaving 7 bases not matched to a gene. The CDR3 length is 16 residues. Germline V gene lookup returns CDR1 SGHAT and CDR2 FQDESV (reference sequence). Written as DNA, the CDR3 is TGTGCCAGCAGTACTAGCGGGGGGACTTGGTACAATGAGCAGTTCTTC. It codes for CASSTSGGTWYNEQFF.

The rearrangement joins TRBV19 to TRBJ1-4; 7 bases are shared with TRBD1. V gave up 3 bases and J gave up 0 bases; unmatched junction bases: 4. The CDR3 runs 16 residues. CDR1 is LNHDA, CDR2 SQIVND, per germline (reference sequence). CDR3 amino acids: CASSMGQSATNEKLFF. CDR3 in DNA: TGTGCCAGTAGTATGGGACAGTCTGCAACTAATGAAAAACTGTTTTTT.

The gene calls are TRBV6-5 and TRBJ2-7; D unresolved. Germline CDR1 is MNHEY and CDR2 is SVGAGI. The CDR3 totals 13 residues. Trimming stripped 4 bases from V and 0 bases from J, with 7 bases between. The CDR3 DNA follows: TGTGCCAGCAGTTTGGCATCCTCCTACGAGCAGTACTTC. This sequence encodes CASSLASSYEQYF.